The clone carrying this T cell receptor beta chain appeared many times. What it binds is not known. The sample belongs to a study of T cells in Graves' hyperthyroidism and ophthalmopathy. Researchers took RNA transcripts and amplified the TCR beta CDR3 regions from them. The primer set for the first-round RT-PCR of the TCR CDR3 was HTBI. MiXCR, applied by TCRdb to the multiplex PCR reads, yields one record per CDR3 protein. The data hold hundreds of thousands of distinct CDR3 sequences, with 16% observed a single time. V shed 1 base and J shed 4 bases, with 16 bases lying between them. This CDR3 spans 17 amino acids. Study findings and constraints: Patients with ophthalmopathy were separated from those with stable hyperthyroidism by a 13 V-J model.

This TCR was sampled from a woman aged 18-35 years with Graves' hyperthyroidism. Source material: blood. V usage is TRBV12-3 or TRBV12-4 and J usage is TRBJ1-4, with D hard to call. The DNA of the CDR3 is TGTGCCAGCAGTTTAGGAATCGGCAGATTAAGTAATGAAAAACTGTTTTTT. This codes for CASSLGIGRLSNEKLFF.